A selection of T cell receptor beta chains follows, all from one sample in a study of a mutant IDH1 vaccine in newly diagnosed glioma. Their cognate antigens are unknown. Repertoires were generated with immunoSEQ multiplex PCR, while TCRdb's copy carries only in-frame clones and drops some. The sample lists fewer than 35,000 clones, more than 75% seen once, with approximately 8% in the top ten. Material: PBMCs, obtained from a glioma patient whose treatment included an IDH1 peptide vaccine. The receptors come from a man aged 50 to 60 with glioma. The CDR3 runs from the conserved cysteine through the conserved F or W. Fields, in order: clone size, D gene, V gene, J gene, CDR3 DNA, CDR3 protein. D genes are given only for firm matches. Expanded clones are given a class, and other clones once, few, many or no size at all.

clone size: -
D gene: -
V gene: TRBV5-1
J gene: TRBJ1-1
CDR3 DNA: TGCGCCAGCGTAGGTACGGACACTGAAGCTTTCTTT
CDR3 protein: CASVGTDTEAFF

clone size: -
D gene: -
V gene: TRBV19
J gene: TRBJ1-3
CDR3 DNA: TGTGCCAGCTCGCCTTTCCAGAGAATCTCTGGAAACACCATATATTTT
CDR3 protein: CASSPFQRISGNTIYF

clone size: -
D gene: -
V gene: TRBV25-1
J gene: TRBJ2-5
CDR3 DNA: TGTGCCAGCAGTGAATATCGGGGGGCGGCAGAGACCCAGTACTTC
CDR3 protein: CASSEYRGAAETQYF

clone size: -
D gene: TRBD1
V gene: TRBV9
J gene: TRBJ1-2
CDR3 DNA: TGTGCCAGCAGCGTAGGGACAGGGAGTAACTATGGCTACACCTTC
CDR3 protein: CASSVGTGSNYGYTF

clone size: -
D gene: -
V gene: TRBV19
J gene: TRBJ1-1
CDR3 DNA: TGTGCCAGTAGTACGCAGAAGAACACTGAAGCTTTCTTT
CDR3 protein: CASSTQKNTEAFF

clone size: -
D gene: -
V gene: TRBV27
J gene: TRBJ1-2
CDR3 DNA: TGTGCCAGCAGTCTCTCCGGGACGGGAGGCTACACCTTC
CDR3 protein: CASSLSGTGGYTF

clone size: -
D gene: -
V gene: TRBV15
J gene: TRBJ2-3
CDR3 DNA: TGTGCCACCAGCAGAGATACTACGGCGCAGTATTTT
CDR3 protein: CATSRDTTAQYF

clone size: -
D gene: -
V gene: TRBV14
J gene: TRBJ2-7
CDR3 DNA: TGTGCCAGCAGCCAACAGGGCTACGAGCAGTACTTC
CDR3 protein: CASSQQGYEQYF

clone size: few
D gene: TRBD2
V gene: TRBV10-1
J gene: TRBJ2-5
CDR3 DNA: TGCGCCAGCAGTGGGCCGGGACTAGCGGGATTATGGGAGACCCAGTACTTC
CDR3 protein: CASSGPGLAGLWETQYF

clone size: once
D gene: TRBD2
V gene: TRBV7-2
J gene: TRBJ2-1
CDR3 DNA: TGTGCCAGCAGTTCGACTAGCGGGAGTTTGGATGAGCAGTTCTTC
CDR3 protein: CASSSTSGSLDEQFF